These 2 T cell receptor beta chains share one sample of origin, sequenced in a study of CD8 T cells in Susac syndrome. An input of roughly 0.45 to 1 ug of RNA was subjected to reverse transcription using random hexamers. In TCRdb, the immunoSEQ multiplex PCR reads were re-called with MiXCR into one record per CDR3 protein. In the table there are more than 70,000 distinct CDR3 sequences, about 93% of which are singletons. The material sequenced was CD8+ T cells from PBMCs. The receptor source for this set is a human donor in good health.

V is TRBV20-1 and J is TRBJ2-3, with D unresolved. Germline-derived CDR1 and CDR2 are DFQATT and SNEGSKA (reference sequence). The CDR3 totals 15 residues. V gave up 0 bases and J gave up 1 base, with 11 bases separating them. The CDR3 nucleotides are TGCAGTGCTAGAGACGGGTTACCTGGCACAGATACGCAGTATTTT. This gives the protein CSARDGLPGTDTQYF.

This chain connects TRBV29-1 to TRBJ1-2; D is perhaps TRBD1 (5 bases). Between the trimmed V and J ends, which lost 1 base and 4 bases, there was a span of 10 bases. Germline V gene data show CDR1 as SQVTM and CDR2 as ANQGSEA. The CDR3 is 13 amino acids. CDR3 region: CSVEARGGYGYTF. The CDR3 DNA sequence: TGCAGCGTTGAAGCGAGGGGTGGCTATGGCTACACCTTC.